This TCR beta chain was sequenced for a study of T cell repertoires in cytomegalovirus infection. Overall study: Through public TCR beta signatures, both CMV infection and matching HLA type were indicated.

TCRdb fed the reads into MiXCR, producing one record per CDR3 protein. The sample contains about 740,000 distinct CDR3 sequences, roughly 35% of which appear only once. Study observations and caveats: Adding up the frequency of public TCR beta families identified people who carried CMV plus the relevant HLA. Within the response measured ex vivo, HLA-C-restricted CMV-specific TCR beta clonotypes were dominant.

This clonotype was recorded many times. Its target is not known. CDR1 and CDR2 from the germline V gene are SGHVS and FNYEAQ. The CDR3 is 14 amino acids. V was pared by 4 bases and J by 0 bases, with 7 bases between. The origin of this receptor is a human donor in good health (CMV status not recorded). Some clones in this sample may be carry-over from other donors' samples. Sequenced input: PBMCs. The chain links TRBV7-6 to TRBJ2-1; D uncertain. This CDR3 is CASSSRSSYNEQFF. As DNA, the CDR3 is TGTGCCAGCAGCTCTCGAAGCTCCTACAATGAGCAGTTCTTC.